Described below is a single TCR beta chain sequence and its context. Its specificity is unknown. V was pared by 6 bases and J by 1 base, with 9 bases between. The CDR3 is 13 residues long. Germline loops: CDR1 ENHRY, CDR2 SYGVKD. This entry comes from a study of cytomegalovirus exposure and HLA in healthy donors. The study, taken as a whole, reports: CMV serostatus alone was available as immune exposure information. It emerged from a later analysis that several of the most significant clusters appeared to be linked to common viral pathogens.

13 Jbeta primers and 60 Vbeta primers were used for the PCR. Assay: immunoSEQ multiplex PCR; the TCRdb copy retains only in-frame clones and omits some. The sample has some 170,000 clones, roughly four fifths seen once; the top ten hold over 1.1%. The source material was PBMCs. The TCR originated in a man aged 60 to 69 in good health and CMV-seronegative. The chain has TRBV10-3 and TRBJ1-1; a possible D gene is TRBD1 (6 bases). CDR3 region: CAIRGGPNTEAFF. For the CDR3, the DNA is TGTGCCATCAGGGGGGGGCCGAACACTGAAGCTTTCTTT.